The 31 T cell receptor beta chains given below trace back to one sample, sequenced in a study of blood T cell repertoires in COVID-19. Method: immunoSEQ multiplex PCR; TCRdb's copy keeps in-frame clones and lacks some. There are approximately 12,000 clones in the sample; roughly 80% occur only once, and about a fifth lies in the top ten. The specimen was peripheral blood. The source is a human donor in a cohort sampled during active COVID-19.

This chain connects TRBV5-1 to TRBJ1-4; TRBD1 might be the D (6 bases). Germline assignment: CDR1 SGHRS and CDR2 YFSETQ. The CDR3 spans 14 residues. The germline V and J ends were trimmed by 0 bases and 8 bases, with 11 bases remaining between them. Here the CDR3 DNA reads TGCGCCAGCAGCTTGGAACAGGGCAGCGAAAAACTGTTTTTT. It is translated as CASSLEQGSEKLFF.

The chain links TRBV5-1 to TRBJ2-3, with D perhaps matching TRBD1 (6 bases). Trimming removed 6 bases from V and 3 bases from J, with 11 bases in between. This CDR3 has 13 residues. Germline lookup yields CDR1 SGHRS and CDR2 YFSETQ. CDR3 DNA sequence: TGCGCCAGCACGGACAGAGTTACAGATACGCAGTATTTT. It specifies CASTDRVTDTQYF.

The chain employs TRBV7-3 and TRBJ1-1; 10 bases are shared with TRBD1. V shed 2 bases and J 3 bases; nucleotides not matched to a gene: 3. Per germline, CDR1 SGHTA and CDR2 FQGTGA. This CDR3 region has 15 residues. The CDR3 loop reads CASSLGTGVDTEAFF. CDR3 nucleotide sequence: TGTGCCAGCAGCTTAGGGACAGGGGTAGACACTGAAGCTTTCTTT.

V usage is TRBV5-1 and J usage is TRBJ1-2; D remains ambiguous. The germline CDR1 and CDR2 sequences are SGHRS and YFSETQ. V was shortened by 0 bases and J by 8 bases, with 11 bases between the two germline ends. The CDR3 is 13 residues long. CDR3 sequence reads: CASSLDGEGGYTF. The CDR3 coding sequence is TGCGCCAGCAGCTTGGATGGGGAGGGCGGCTACACCTTC.

The chain recombines TRBV6-6 with TRBJ2-3; D gene unclear. The germline CDR1 and CDR2 sequences are MNHNY and SVGAGI (reference sequence). V dropped 5 bases and J dropped 8 bases, with 11 bases sitting between them. The CDR3 is 12 amino acids. CDR3 coding DNA: TGTGCCAGCAGTCTCCGACTGAGTACGCAGTATTTT. Translation: CASSLRLSTQYF.

The CDR3 loop reads CASSPVGQGPDNEQFF. CDR3 sequence (DNA): TGTGCCAGCTCGCCGGTTGGACAGGGTCCGGACAATGAGCAGTTCTTC. The chain employs TRBV18 and TRBJ2-1, with 8 bases fitting TRBD1. Trimming removed 6 bases from V and 5 bases from J; junction bases left unmatched: 12. CDR3 length: 16 residues. Germline CDR1 is KGHSH and CDR2 is LQKENI.

The chain carries TRBV19 and TRBJ1-1; D is possibly TRBD1 (6 bases). CDR1 is LNHDA, CDR2 SQIVND, per germline (reference sequence). The CDR3 is 15 amino acids. The germline V and J ends were trimmed by 3 bases and 1 base, with 12 bases remaining between them. The CDR3 sequence is CASSMSARGNTEAFF. Here the CDR3 DNA reads TGTGCCAGTAGTATGAGCGCCAGGGGGAACACTGAAGCTTTCTTT.

The chain combines TRBV24-1 with TRBJ1-5, with D tentatively TRBD1 (5 bases). This CDR3 region has 13 residues. CDR1 and CDR2 from the germline V gene are KGHDR and SFDVKD. V was pared by 9 bases and J by 9 bases, with 17 bases between. In DNA form, the CDR3 reads TGTGCCACCGGCGGCAGGGACTTAGGGCCCCAGCATTTT. This codes for CATGGRDLGPQHF.

CDR3 nucleotide sequence: TGCAGCGTTGAGTCAGTCCAAGAGACCCAGTACTTC. Protein product: CSVESVQETQYF. The rearrangement links TRBV29-1 to TRBJ2-5; D gene ambiguous. The CDR3 is 12 residues long. V was shortened by 3 bases and J by 1 base, with 6 bases between the two germline ends. CDR1 is SQVTM and CDR2 is ANQGSEA in the germline V gene.

The chain uses TRBV7-2 and TRBJ2-7, with TRBD2 identical over 12 bases. This CDR3 has 14 amino acids. V lost 4 bases, J lost 6 bases, and 4 bases stayed unmatched. The germline V gene encodes CDR1 SGHTA and CDR2 FQGNSA. The CDR3 sequence: CASSSGLAGTEQYF. The CDR3 DNA sequence: TGTGCCAGCAGCTCTGGACTAGCGGGGACCGAGCAGTACTTC.

This sequence joins TRBV9 and TRBJ1-2; 7 positions match TRBD1. Germline V gene lookup returns CDR1 SGDLS and CDR2 YYNGEE. V dropped 1 base and J dropped 5; count of bases not matched to a gene: 5. The CDR3 loop spans 14 amino acids. CDR3 amino acids: CASSVRDSSYGYTF. CDR3 nucleotides: TGTGCCAGCAGCGTACGGGACAGTTCGTATGGCTACACCTTC. The full variable domain, completed using reference TRBV9 and TRBJ1-2, is DSGVTQTPKHLITATGQRVTLRCSPRSGDLSVYWYQQSLDQGLQFLIQYYNGEERAKGNILERFSAQQFPDLHSELNLSSLELGDSALYFCASSVRDSSYGYTFGSGTRLTVV.

The V gene is TRBV6-5, the J gene TRBJ1-2, with 9 bases identical to TRBD1. This CDR3 has 14 residues. Trimming at V came to 6 bases and at J to 3 bases, leaving 5 bases not matched to a gene. Germline CDR1 is MNHEY and CDR2 is SVGAGI. The CDR3 sequence: CASRDTGGDYGYTF. The CDR3 bases are TGTGCCAGCAGAGATACAGGGGGCGACTATGGCTACACCTTC.

This clone was detected a few times. This chain connects TRBV7-8 to TRBJ1-3; D is possibly TRBD1 (5 bases). Germline V CDR1 and CDR2: SGHVS, FQNEAQ. There are 17 residues in the CDR3. Between the trimmed V and J ends, which lost 7 bases and 0 bases, there was a span of 19 bases. CDR3: CASTEVGGGYSGNTIYF. DNA for the CDR3: TGTGCCAGCACTGAAGTTGGGGGGGGTTACTCTGGAAACACCATATATTTT.

The V call is TRBV6-4, the J call TRBJ2-2; 8 bases agree with TRBD1. There are 14 residues in the CDR3. Trimming cost V 5 bases and J 3 bases; bases outside gene matches: 2. Per germline, CDR1 MRHNA and CDR2 SNTAGT. The CDR3: CASSRQGYTGELFF. DNA for the CDR3: TGTGCCAGCAGTCGACAGGGGTACACCGGGGAGCTGTTTTTT.

The CDR3 region has the DNA TGTGCCAGCAGCTTAGTAGCGGGGTTCACAGATACGCAGTATTTT. Translated: CASSLVAGFTDTQYF. This chain connects TRBV11-2 to TRBJ2-3, with 8 positions matching TRBD2. CDR1 and CDR2 (germline): SGHAT, FQNNGV. This CDR3 spans 15 amino acids. With V trimmed by 1 base and J by 2 bases, 2 bases remained unmatched. Full variable domain (remainder filled in from reference TRBV11-2 and TRBJ2-3): EAGVAQSPRYKIIEKRQSVAFWCNPISGHATLYWYQQILGQGPKLLIQFQNNGVVDDSQLPKDRFSAERLKGVDSTLKIQPAKLEDSAVYLCASSLVAGFTDTQYFGPGTRLTVL.

The CDR3 sequence: CASSVGSVRDNYGYTF. CDR3 sequence (DNA): TGTGCCAGCAGCGTAGGGTCTGTCCGAGATAACTATGGCTACACCTTC. V and J are TRBV9 and TRBJ1-2; unclear D gene. CDR3 length: 16 amino acids. Per germline, CDR1 SGDLS and CDR2 YYNGEE. The germline V and J ends were trimmed by 0 bases and 1 base, with 13 bases remaining between them.

This clone occurred a few times. The J gene is TRBJ2-7, the V gene TRBV6-5, with 11 bases lining up with TRBD1. CDR1 is MNHEY and CDR2 is SVGAGI in the germline V gene. J lost 1 base, V lost 1 base, and 3 bases had no gene match. The CDR3 sequence is 16 residues long. The DNA for the CDR3 is TGTGCCAGCAGTTACTGGACAGGGGGCTTTTCCTACGAGCAGTACTTC. It is translated as CASSYWTGGFSYEQYF.

The sample holds one count of this clone. The rearrangement joins TRBV11-2 to TRBJ1-1; TRBD1 might be the D (5 bases). Between the trimmed V and J ends, which lost 3 bases and 2 bases, there was a span of 10 bases. In germline, CDR1 is SGHAT, CDR2 FQNNGV. This CDR3 has 14 amino acids. The CDR3: CASSFAGYNTEAFF. The CDR3 nucleotides read TGTGCCAGCAGCTTCGCAGGGTACAACACTGAAGCTTTCTTT.

The chain recombines TRBV27 with TRBJ2-1, with TRBD2 identical over 8 bases. V dropped 5 bases and J dropped 8; count of bases not matched to a gene: 8. The germline V gene encodes CDR1 MNHEY and CDR2 SMNVEV (reference sequence). This CDR3 comprises 14 residues. CDR3 nucleotide sequence: TGTGCCAGCAGTAAGCCGGGACTAGGGTATGAGCAGTTCTTC. Translating gives CASSKPGLGYEQFF.

This chain links TRBV5-6 with TRBJ2-7; D gene unclear. Trimming cost V 4 bases and J 1 base, with 18 bases left between them. The CDR3 totals 16 residues. Germline V CDR1 and CDR2: SGHDT, YYEEEE. The CDR3 DNA sequence: TGTGCCAGCAGCGCGTGGGCAGGTCTTAGTTCCTACGAGCAGTACTTC. This translates into CASSAWAGLSSYEQYF.

By share of the sample, this clone is medium-sized. The V call is TRBV7-9, the J call TRBJ1-4; weak D call: TRBD1 (5 bases). The CDR3 consists of 14 residues. Germline values: CDR1 SEHNR, CDR2 FQNEAQ (reference sequence). Trimming pared 1 base from V and 5 bases from J, leaving 8 bases between. CDR3 in DNA: TGTGCCAGCAGCTTAGTGGAGGGGAATGAAAAACTGTTTTTT. Protein: CASSLVEGNEKLFF.

This rearrangement joins TRBV14 to TRBJ2-3, with 8 bases matching TRBD2. Trimming removed 0 bases from V and 0 bases from J; junction bases left unmatched: 2. Germline lookup yields CDR1 SGHDN and CDR2 FVKESK. The CDR3 totals 16 residues. CDR3 sequence: CASSQDSGTSTDTQYF. The CDR3 DNA reads TGTGCCAGCAGCCAAGATAGCGGGACTAGCACAGATACGCAGTATTTT.

Details on this clone: Other DNA sequences in the sample encode the same CDR3. V gene TRBV5-1 combines with J gene TRBJ1-1; D remains unclear. The CDR3 covers 14 residues. With 0 bases removed from V and 0 bases from J, the gap between germline ends came to 6 bases. Looked up from germline, CDR1 is SGHRS and CDR2 is YFSETQ. The CDR3 sequence: CASSLAQMNTEAFF. Written as DNA, the CDR3 is TGCGCCAGCAGCTTGGCGCAGATGAACACTGAAGCTTTCTTT.

The CDR3 bases are TGTGCCACCAGTGATCCTCGGACAGGGAATCAGCCCCAGCATTTT. Its translation is CATSDPRTGNQPQHF. This sequence joins TRBV24-1 and TRBJ1-5, with 8 bases that match TRBD1. The CDR3 runs 15 residues. Germline assignment: CDR1 KGHDR and CDR2 SFDVKD. V lost 3 bases and J lost 4; bases outside the gene matches: 4.

CDR3 sequence: CASSPQGGTEAFF. The CDR3 DNA sequence: TGTGCCAGCTCACCACAGGGGGGGACTGAAGCTTTCTTT. The V gene is TRBV18, the J gene TRBJ1-1, with D perhaps matching TRBD1 (6 bases). The CDR3 consists of 13 residues. Trimming stripped 1 base from V and 5 bases from J, with 8 bases between. Germline CDR1 KGHSH, CDR2 LQKENI.

This chain uses TRBV7-9 with TRBJ1-6, with TRBD1 matching 7 bases. This CDR3 has 12 residues. The V gene end was trimmed by 4 bases and the J gene end by 11 bases; junction bases not matched to a gene: 2. Germline CDR1 and CDR2: SEHNR and FQNEAQ (reference sequence). Here the CDR3 DNA reads TGTGCCAGCAGCTGGGACAGTACACCCCTCCACTTT. Translation: CASSWDSTPLHF.

The chain joins TRBV7-9 to TRBJ1-2, with D maybe TRBD1 (5 bases). Germline V gene lookup returns CDR1 SEHNR and CDR2 FQNEAQ (reference sequence). The CDR3 runs to 15 residues. V dropped 1 base and J dropped 4 bases, with 13 bases sitting between them. The DNA of the CDR3 is TGTGCCAGCAGCTTAGAAAACGACAGAGTCTATGGCTACACCTTC. Protein: CASSLENDRVYGYTF.

V usage is TRBV13 and J usage is TRBJ2-1; 9 positions match TRBD1. The V gene's germline CDR1 is PRHDT and CDR2 FYEKMQ (reference sequence). J gave up 0 bases and V 4 bases, and 16 bases lay outside the gene matches. The CDR3 loop spans 20 amino acids. This chain's CDR3 is CASSSIFGTGNFVSYNEQFF. As DNA, the CDR3 is TGTGCCAGCAGCTCCATCTTCGGGACAGGGAATTTTGTCTCCTACAATGAGCAGTTCTTC. Together with reference TRBV13 and TRBJ2-1, the CDR3 gives the full variable domain: AAGVIQSPRHLIKEKRETATLKCYPIPRHDTVYWYQQGPGQDPQFLISFYEKMQSDKGSIPDRFSAQQFSDYHSELNMSSLELGDSALYFCASSSIFGTGNFVSYNEQFFGPGTRLTVL.

The V gene is TRBV28, the J gene TRBJ1-3; D is undetermined. The germline V and J ends were trimmed by 6 bases and 2 bases, with 14 bases remaining between them. The CDR3 contains 15 residues. CDR1 and CDR2 (germline): MDHEN, SYDVKM. For the CDR3, the DNA is TGTGCCAGCAGGCCCACGGGAGCCACTGGAAACACCATATATTTT. It codes for CASRPTGATGNTIYF.

The rearrangement uses TRBV6-5 and TRBJ2-3; tentatively, D is TRBD1 (5 bases). The germline V gene encodes CDR1 MNHEY and CDR2 SVGAGI. The ends were cut back, 5 bases at V and 0 bases at J, with 9 bases in the middle. CDR3 length: 14 amino acids. DNA of the CDR3: TGTGCCAGCAGTCCTCGGACAAGCACAGATACGCAGTATTTT. It translates to CASSPRTSTDTQYF.

The rearrangement links TRBV7-2 to TRBJ2-5; 7 nucleotides align to TRBD1. The CDR3 is 14 residues long. Germline values: CDR1 SGHTA, CDR2 FQGNSA. Germline trimming cut 3 bases from V and 3 bases from J; bases unmatched to any gene: 4. DNA of the CDR3: TGTGCCAGCAGCTTCGGTACAGGGGAAGAGACCCAGTACTTC. Protein: CASSFGTGEETQYF.